This T cell receptor beta chain was obtained from a study of identifying expanded T cells in peripheral blood. The CDR3 consists of 15 residues. Germline CDR1 is SGHTA and CDR2 is FQGNSA. Trimming left V 5 bases short and J 0 bases short, with 13 bases between. Assay: immunoSEQ multiplex PCR; the TCRdb copy retains only in-frame clones and omits some. Among tens of thousands of clones listed, around four fifths were seen once. The chain carries TRBV7-2 and TRBJ1-2; D is undetermined. This TCR was sampled from a person between 18 and 75 years old in good health. Sequenced sample: blood. Written as DNA, the CDR3 is TGTGCCAGCAGCCTACCCTGGTCAGCTAACTATGGCTACACCTTC. Its protein product is CASSLPWSANYGYTF.